The 16 T cell receptor beta chains in this list originate from one sample, sequenced in a study of cytotoxic CD8 clonotypes in ibrutinib-treated CLL. Here immunoSEQ multiplex PCR was the method, and the copy in TCRdb shows in-frame clones only, minus some. Altogether some 130,000 clones are present, approximately 83% being singletons, with the ten largest covering approximately 2%. The material sequenced was PBMCs, taken after 24 months of ibrutinib treatment. The receptors here all came from a human donor with chronic lymphocytic leukemia.

This clone was seen once. The V gene is TRBV28, the J gene TRBJ2-7, with D possibly being TRBD2 (6 bases). The germline V and J ends were trimmed by 2 bases and 5 bases, with 13 bases remaining between them. There are 14 residues in the CDR3. Germline V gene lookup returns CDR1 MDHEN and CDR2 SYDVKM. CDR3 in amino acids: CASSLRRDFHEQYF. The CDR3 DNA follows: TGTGCCAGCAGTTTAAGGAGGGATTTCCACGAGCAGTACTTC.

The V and J genes are TRBV15 and TRBJ1-1; D is unclear. CDR1 LNHNV and CDR2 YYDKDF come from the germline V gene (reference sequence). The CDR3 length is 13 residues. The V gene lost 6 bases and the J gene lost 8 bases, with 16 bases spanning the gap. CDR3 nucleotide sequence: TGTGCCACCAGTGGATATTATAACGGGGAAGCTTTCTTT. It encodes CATSGYYNGEAFF.

The chain is built from TRBV28 and TRBJ1-5, with TRBD1 identical over 9 bases. The CDR3 spans 15 residues. Looked up from germline, CDR1 is MDHEN and CDR2 is SYDVKM. J gave up 7 bases and V 5 bases, and 9 bases lay outside the gene matches. CDR3 protein: CASSARDRVTQPQHF. CDR3 bases: TGTGCCAGCAGTGCAAGGGACAGGGTAACACAGCCCCAGCATTTT.

The J gene is TRBJ1-5, the V gene TRBV6-5; D might be TRBD1 (5 bases). The V gene's germline CDR1 is MNHEY and CDR2 SVGAGI. V was pared by 10 bases and J by 4 bases, with 14 bases between. CDR3 size: 13 residues. This chain's CDR3 is CATLRGGNQPQHF. DNA for the CDR3: TGTGCCACCCTGCGGGGCGGGAATCAGCCCCAGCATTTT.

This clone was detected only a few times. The chain is built from TRBV18 and TRBJ2-7, with 8 bases aligning to TRBD1. The CDR3 sequence is 14 residues long. After removal of 3 bases from V and 7 bases from J, the junction contained 8 bases not matched to a gene. Per the germline V gene, CDR1 is KGHSH and CDR2 is LQKENI. CDR3 DNA: TGTGCCAGCTCACCGATGACAGGGGCGGGGGAGCAGTACTTC. This sequence encodes CASSPMTGAGEQYF.

This clone has a handful of counts. This chain joins TRBV4-2 and TRBJ1-1, with 7 nucleotides matching TRBD1. The trim removed 4 bases at V and 4 bases at J, leaving 9 bases unmatched. The CDR3 consists of 15 residues. CDR1 and CDR2 (germline): LGHNA, YNFKEQ. CDR3 DNA sequence: TGTGCCAGCAGCCCAGGACAGGCTAAAATCACTGAAGCTTTCTTT. Protein sequence: CASSPGQAKITEAFF.

The chain couples TRBV28 to TRBJ1-1, with D hard to call. The CDR3 length is 15 residues. Germline assignment: CDR1 MDHEN and CDR2 SYDVKM. Between the trimmed V and J ends, which lost 6 bases and 0 bases, there was a span of 14 bases. The CDR3 is CASRPLREMNTEAFF. The CDR3 region has the DNA TGTGCCAGCAGACCTCTCCGGGAAATGAACACTGAAGCTTTCTTT.

This clone was counted only a few times. The J gene is TRBJ1-1, the V gene TRBV5-1; weak D call: TRBD1 (6 bases). CDR3 length: 13 residues. Between the trimmed V and J ends, which lost 5 bases and 8 bases, there was a span of 16 bases. Germline CDR1 is SGHRS and CDR2 is YFSETQ. CDR3 DNA: TGCGCCAGCAGAGGACAGCTGGCCTCCGAAGCTTTCTTT. This translates into CASRGQLASEAFF.

The gene calls are TRBV4-1 and TRBJ2-7; TRBD1 agrees at 10 bases. The V segment lost 5 bases and the J segment 6 bases; nucleotides outside the gene matches: 10. Per the germline V gene, CDR1 is MGHRA and CDR2 is YSYEKL. This CDR3 comprises 15 residues. The CDR3 sequence is CASSWGQGIGSEQYF. CDR3 DNA sequence: TGCGCCAGCAGCTGGGGACAGGGGATAGGGAGCGAGCAGTACTTC.

The chain couples TRBV19 to TRBJ2-2; TRBD2 agrees at 12 bases. CDR3 length: 18 amino acids. Germline lookup yields CDR1 LNHDA and CDR2 SQIVND (reference sequence). V dropped 5 bases and J dropped 0; count of bases not matched to a gene: 7. The CDR3 is CASSGRTSGAPNTGELFF. In nucleotides, the CDR3 is TGTGCCAGTAGTGGGCGGACTAGCGGGGCCCCGAACACCGGGGAGCTGTTTTTT.

The V and J genes are TRBV5-4 and TRBJ1-2, with D possibly TRBD1 on 5 matching bases. The V and J ends lost 3 bases and 1 base respectively, with 13 bases between them. In germline, CDR1 is SGHNT, CDR2 YYREEE (reference sequence). CDR3 length: 15 residues. The CDR3 bases are TGTGCCAGCAGCTCCGTGGCTCAGGGTAACTATGGCTACACCTTC. Residues: CASSSVAQGNYGYTF. The variable domain in full, completed from reference TRBV5-4 and TRBJ1-2, reads ETGVTQSPTHLIKTRGQQVTLRCSSQSGHNTVSWYQQALGQGPQFIFQYYREEENGRGNFPPRFSGLQFPNYSSELNVNALELDDSALYLCASSSVAQGNYGYTFGSGTRLTVV.

J is TRBJ1-1 and V is TRBV9; 7 bases agree with TRBD1. V lost 2 bases and J lost 0; bases outside the gene matches: 7. There are 16 residues in the CDR3. Germline values: CDR1 SGDLS, CDR2 YYNGEE. The CDR3 loop is CASSVVGGGLNTEAFF. Here the CDR3 DNA reads TGTGCCAGCAGCGTCGTCGGAGGGGGCCTGAACACTGAAGCTTTCTTT.

This clone was counted once. The chain couples TRBV30 to TRBJ2-4; D is perhaps TRBD1 or TRBD2 (5 bases each). The CDR3 sequence is 17 residues long. With 0 bases removed from V and 0 bases from J, the gap between germline ends came to 15 bases. The germline V gene has CDR1 GTSNPN and CDR2 SVGIG (reference sequence). CDR3 bases: TGTGCCTGGAGTGTACGGGGACCGTTTCTAGCCAAAAACATTCAGTACTTC. This translates into CAWSVRGPFLAKNIQYF.

The gene calls are TRBV4-3 and TRBJ2-5; TRBD2 matches 7 bases. This CDR3 is built from 16 residues. The germline gives CDR1 LGHNA, CDR2 YSLEER. Unmatched junction bases numbered 12, after V lost 1 base and J lost 7 bases. CDR3 coding DNA: TGCGCCAGCAGCCAAGCATATACTCGCGGCGGGGGGACCCAGTACTTC. It encodes CASSQAYTRGGGTQYF.

This clone was counted once. The chain links TRBV28 to TRBJ2-3; no reliable D call. V was trimmed by 3 bases and J by 12 bases, leaving 13 bases between them. The germline V gene has CDR1 MDHEN and CDR2 SYDVKM. There are 12 residues in the CDR3. CDR3 sequence (DNA): TGTGCCAGCAGTTTTATGGGGTCCCGCCAGTATTTT. The encoded protein is CASSFMGSRQYF.

The J gene is TRBJ2-1, the V gene TRBV19, with 13 bases identical to TRBD2. Trimming cost V 5 bases and J 0 bases; bases outside gene matches: 22. CDR1 is LNHDA, CDR2 SQIVND, per germline (reference sequence). The CDR3 spans 23 residues. The CDR3 spells CASSSGLAGVQRSALYSYNEQFF. The CDR3 DNA follows: TGTGCCAGTAGTTCCGGACTAGCGGGAGTCCAACGCTCTGCACTTTACTCCTACAATGAGCAGTTCTTC.